A selection of T cell receptor beta chains follows, all from one sample in a study of shared clonotypes between healthy human individuals. Libraries were prepared by immunoSEQ multiplex PCR; TCRdb keeps only in-frame clonotypes and omits some of them. The repertoire includes roughly 550,000 clones, around 95% of them detected once, and around 0.097% sits in the top ten. Source material: naive CD8+ T cells sorted from blood. Receptors originate from a woman in her 30s in good health. Both conserved end residues are part of each CDR3. D genes are given only for firm matches. Where a row states a size, it is once, few, many or the class of an expanded clone; other rows omit it.

>NA|TRBV9|TRBJ2-1|NA
TGTGCCAGCAGCGTAGATGATGGGGAAGGAAATGAGCAGTTCTTC
CASSVDDGEGNEQFF
>NA|TRBV27|TRBJ1-4|NA
TGTGCCAGCAGTACTGGGGACTCCAATGAAAAACTGTTTTTT
CASSTGDSNEKLFF
>TRBD1|TRBV6-5|TRBJ2-4|once
TGTGCCAGCAGTGCCCCCGGGACAGATCAGTACTTC
CASSAPGTDQYF
>TRBD1|TRBV7-9|TRBJ1-6|NA
TGTGCCAGCAGCGACGCCAGGCGACAGGGTAATCATTCACCCCTCCACTTT
CASSDARRQGNHSPLHF
>NA|TRBV14|TRBJ2-3|NA
TGTGCCAGCAGCCTGGGGGATACGCAGTATTTT
CASSLGDTQYF
>TRBD1|TRBV6-4|TRBJ1-2|NA
TGTGCCAGCAGTGAAAACGACAGGGGGGACTATGGCTACACCTTC
CASSENDRGDYGYTF
>NA|TRBV5-4|TRBJ2-7|NA
TGTGCCAGCAGCTCCGGATGGGGGGCCGTCGAGCAGTACTTC
CASSSGWGAVEQYF
>NA|TRBV28|TRBJ2-1|NA
TGTGCCAGCAGGCCCCCGGGACCATACAATGAGCAGTTCTTC
CASRPPGPYNEQFF
>NA|TRBV7-9|TRBJ2-7|NA
TGTGCCAGCAGCCCCCTCGGAAGGGGTTCCTACGAGCAGTACTTC
CASSPLGRGSYEQYF
>NA|TRBV10-3|TRBJ1-2|NA
TGTGCCATCAGTGAAGGATCCAGCTATGGCTACACCTTC
CAISEGSSYGYTF
>NA|TRBV13|TRBJ2-3|NA
TGTGCCAGCAGCTTTACACGTGGGGATACGCAGTATTTT
CASSFTRGDTQYF
>NA|TRBV5-1|TRBJ1-5|NA
TGCGCCAGCAGCTCAGACAAATTTGGTCAGCCCCAGCATTTT
CASSSDKFGQPQHF
>NA|TRBV2|TRBJ2-7|NA
TGTGCCAGCAGCAGAGGGAATCTAGACTCCTACGAGCAGTACTTC
CASSRGNLDSYEQYF
>NA|TRBV9|TRBJ2-7|NA
TGTGCCAGCAGCCTCTCTCGGGCTAGCGTGTACGAGCAGTACTTC
CASSLSRASVYEQYF
>NA|TRBV6-4|TRBJ1-1|NA
TGTGCCAGCAGCCTCGGAGGGAACACTGAAGCTTTCTTT
CASSLGGNTEAFF
>NA|TRBV5-1|TRBJ2-1|NA
TGCGCCAGCAGCACGAGTCGACAGGGGGCGGTCAGCGGGAGGGCAGCGAATGAGCAGTTCTTC
CASSTSRQGAVSGRAANEQFF
>NA|TRBV7-2|TRBJ2-3|NA
TGTGCCAGCAGCTTACCCCGGGACCTAAGCACAGATACGCAGTATTTT
CASSLPRDLSTDTQYF
>NA|TRBV5-6|TRBJ2-7|NA
TGTGCCAGCAGCTTAAAGTGGCCAGGGGAAAGGTCCTACGAGCAGTACTTC
CASSLKWPGERSYEQYF
>NA|TRBV5-1|TRBJ2-6|NA
TGCGCCAGCAGCCCACTGAATTCTGGGGCCAACGTCCTGACTTTC
CASSPLNSGANVLTF
>TRBD2|TRBV30|TRBJ2-7|NA
TGTGCCTGGAGTGTTGGGACTAGGGCTGCCTACGAGCAGTACTTC
CAWSVGTRAAYEQYF
>NA|TRBV28|TRBJ2-7|NA
TGTGCCAGCAGTTTACTAGGGAGAAGCTCGGGCTACGAGCAGTACTTC
CASSLLGRSSGYEQYF
>NA|TRBV7-2|TRBJ1-3|NA
TGTGCCAGCAGCTTAGTGGGGGGAGTCTCTGGAAACACCATATATTTT
CASSLVGGVSGNTIYF
>NA|TRBV4-2|TRBJ1-3|NA
TGTGCCAGCAGCCAAGACAACTCTGGAAACACCATATATTTT
CASSQDNSGNTIYF
>NA|TRBV4-1|TRBJ1-2|NA
TGCGCCAGCAGCCAAGATGCACGGAAATATGGCTACACCTTC
CASSQDARKYGYTF
>TRBD1|TRBV4-1|TRBJ1-4|NA
TGCGCCAGCAGCCAGGGAACCGGGGTGGACAGGGGGTCGAGTGAAAAACTGTTTTTT
CASSQGTGVDRGSSEKLFF
>NA|TRBV27|TRBJ2-1|NA
TGTGCCAGCAGTTTAGGCGGCAGAGAGCAGTTCTTC
CASSLGGREQFF
>TRBD2|TRBV11-2|TRBJ2-1|NA
TGTGCCAGCAGCTTAGTGACTAGCGGCTACAATGAGCAGTTCTTC
CASSLVTSGYNEQFF
>NA|TRBV30|TRBJ2-5|NA
TGTGCCTGGAGTGAGGGGGGGCCGGAGACCCAGTACTTC
CAWSEGGPETQYF
>NA|TRBV4-2|TRBJ2-7|NA
TGTGCCAGCAGCCAAGATCTGGAACGCGAGCAGTACTTC
CASSQDLEREQYF
>TRBD1|TRBV29-1|TRBJ2-7|NA
TGCAGCGCAGCCGGGACAGGGGGCGGCGAGCAGTACTTC
CSAAGTGGGEQYF
>NA|TRBV28|TRBJ2-7|NA
TGTGCCAGCAGCCCAACGACCGAAGGGGCTTACGAGCAGTACTTC
CASSPTTEGAYEQYF
>TRBD2|TRBV4-2|TRBJ2-7|NA
TGTGCCAGCAGCCAACTCTCGAGGACTAGCGGGAGGGCGCTCCACGAGCAGTACTTC
CASSQLSRTSGRALHEQYF
>NA|TRBV7-9|TRBJ2-7|NA
TGTGCCAGCAGCTTAGTGGTGGGGATGGCCTCCTACGAGCAGTACTTC
CASSLVVGMASYEQYF
>TRBD1|TRBV5-5|TRBJ1-4|NA
TGTGCCAGCAGCCTACAGGGGGGATCTAATGAAAAACTGTTTTTT
CASSLQGGSNEKLFF
>NA|TRBV28|TRBJ2-7|NA
TGTGCCAGCAGTCTCCATAGCGGTGCCTACGAGCAGTACTTC
CASSLHSGAYEQYF
>NA|TRBV28|TRBJ1-1|NA
TGTGCCAGCAGTTTACGGGGGGCTACTGAAGCTTTCTTT
CASSLRGATEAFF
>NA|TRBV5-4|TRBJ2-7|few
TGTGCCAGCACTTGGGGGCCCTTCTCCTACGAGCAGTACTTC
CASTWGPFSYEQYF
>TRBD2|TRBV13|TRBJ2-1|NA
TGTGCCAGCAGCGGGGGGACTAGCGGGAGGACCTACAATGAGCAGTTCTTC
CASSGGTSGRTYNEQFF
>NA|TRBV6-1|TRBJ1-1|NA
TGTGCCAGCAGTGAAATGGCGGGATACACTGAAGCTTTCTTT
CASSEMAGYTEAFF
>NA|TRBV5-4|TRBJ2-2|NA
TGTGCCAGCTTCCGGACGGAAACCGGGGAGCTGTTTTTT
CASFRTETGELFF
>NA|TRBV7-7|TRBJ2-3|NA
TGTGCCAGCAGCTTACTTTCAGGAGATACGCAGTATTTT
CASSLLSGDTQYF
>TRBD1|TRBV19|TRBJ1-2|NA
TGTGCCAGTAGTATAGACCCTATCGGGACAGGGAATGGCTACACCTTC
CASSIDPIGTGNGYTF
>NA|TRBV13|TRBJ2-5|NA
TGTGCCAGCAGCCCTGGGTCCGAAGAGACCCAGTACTTC
CASSPGSEETQYF
>NA|TRBV21-1|TRBJ2-7|NA
TGTGCCAGCAGCAAATCTTACCGGGACCAGGGCCACGAGCAGTACTTC
CASSKSYRDQGHEQYF
>NA|TRBV9|TRBJ2-1|NA
TGTGCCAGCAGCGTGGACAGCTACAATGAGCAGTTCTTC
CASSVDSYNEQFF
>TRBD1|TRBV27|TRBJ1-1|NA
TGTGCCAGCATCGGGACAGGCCCTGAAGCTTTCTTT
CASIGTGPEAFF
>TRBD2|TRBV5-5|TRBJ2-5|NA
TGTGCCAGCAGCTCGTGGGAGGGGTACGAGACCCAGTACTTC
CASSSWEGYETQYF
>NA|TRBV6-1|TRBJ1-5|NA
TGTGCCAGCAGTGAAATTGAGTTTGGGATATCTCAGCCCCAGCATTTT
CASSEIEFGISQPQHF
>NA|TRBV9|TRBJ2-7|NA
TGTGCCAGCAGCGTAGACGGGACGGTAACCTACGAGCAGTACTTC
CASSVDGTVTYEQYF
>NA|TRBV7-7|TRBJ2-2|NA
TGTGCCAGCAGCTTAGCGGGGATTGGGGCAGACACCGGGGAGCTGTTTTTT
CASSLAGIGADTGELFF
>TRBD2|TRBV7-8|TRBJ2-1|NA
TGTGCCAGCAGAGGGGAGGGTTCCTACAATGAGCAGTTCTTC
CASRGEGSYNEQFF
>NA|TRBV15|TRBJ2-3|once
TGTGCCACCAGCAGCCGAGATCCCCCCAGGGGGGAGAGGACAGATACGCAGTATTTT
CATSSRDPPRGERTDTQYF
>NA|TRBV5-4|TRBJ2-2|NA
TGTGCCAGCAGCTTTCACTCTTATAAAAGGCAGGGGAACACCGGGGAGCTGTTTTTT
CASSFHSYKRQGNTGELFF
>NA|TRBV27|TRBJ2-7|NA
TGTGCCAGCAGTTTGGGTCTCGGAACGTACGAGCAGTACTTC
CASSLGLGTYEQYF
>TRBD2|TRBV9|TRBJ2-3|NA
TGTGCCAGCAGCGTAGGGACTAGCGTGAGCACAGATACGCAGTATTTT
CASSVGTSVSTDTQYF
>NA|TRBV28|TRBJ1-2|NA
TGTGCCAGCAGTTCACATCGGGGGGGATGGGGCTACACCTTC
CASSSHRGGWGYTF